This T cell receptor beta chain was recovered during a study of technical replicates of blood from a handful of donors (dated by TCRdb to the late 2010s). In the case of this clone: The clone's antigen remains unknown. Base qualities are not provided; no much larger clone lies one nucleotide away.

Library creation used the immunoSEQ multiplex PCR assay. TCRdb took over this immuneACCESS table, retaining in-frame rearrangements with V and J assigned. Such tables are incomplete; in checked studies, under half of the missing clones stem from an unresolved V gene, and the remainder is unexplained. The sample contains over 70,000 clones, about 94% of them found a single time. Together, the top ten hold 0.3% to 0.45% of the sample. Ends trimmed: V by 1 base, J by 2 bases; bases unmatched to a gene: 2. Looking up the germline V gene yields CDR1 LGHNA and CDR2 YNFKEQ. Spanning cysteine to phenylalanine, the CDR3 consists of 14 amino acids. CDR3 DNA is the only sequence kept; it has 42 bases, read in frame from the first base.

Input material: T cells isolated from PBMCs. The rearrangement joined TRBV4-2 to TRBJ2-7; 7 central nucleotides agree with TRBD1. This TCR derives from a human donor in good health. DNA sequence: TGTGCCAGCAGCCAAGGGGACAGACCCTACGAGCAGTACTTC. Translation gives CASSQGDRPYEQYF.